This note documents a single T cell receptor (beta chain) sequence. As originally analysed: Scientists estimated how many nucleated cells there were by amplifying reference gene primers. The assay was immunoSEQ multiplex PCR, and TCRdb's table has in-frame clones only and misses some. D and trimming come from the DNA, and the V and J calls and clone size come from that table. The sample holds roughly 29,000 clones, roughly 80% seen once. The V and J ends lost 0 bases and 7 bases respectively, with 13 bases between them. The CDR3 runs to 15 residues. Germline V CDR1 and CDR2: LNHNV, YYDKDF (reference sequence). These data belong to a study of blood T cell repertoires in COVID-19. Study-level background: Spain, Italy and the United States supplied samples that represented acute and convalescent COVID-19. In each case, the material was cDNA or gDNA derived from T cells, B-cell-depleted T cells, or PBMCs.

The source is a woman aged 55-70 years with acute or convalescent COVID-19. The sample comprised peripheral blood. The V call is TRBV15, the J call TRBJ2-1, with D possibly matching TRBD1 (6 bases). For the CDR3, the DNA is TGTGCCACCAGCAGAGAACAGGGATCGGGTAATGAGCAGTTCTTC. This gives the protein CATSREQGSGNEQFF.